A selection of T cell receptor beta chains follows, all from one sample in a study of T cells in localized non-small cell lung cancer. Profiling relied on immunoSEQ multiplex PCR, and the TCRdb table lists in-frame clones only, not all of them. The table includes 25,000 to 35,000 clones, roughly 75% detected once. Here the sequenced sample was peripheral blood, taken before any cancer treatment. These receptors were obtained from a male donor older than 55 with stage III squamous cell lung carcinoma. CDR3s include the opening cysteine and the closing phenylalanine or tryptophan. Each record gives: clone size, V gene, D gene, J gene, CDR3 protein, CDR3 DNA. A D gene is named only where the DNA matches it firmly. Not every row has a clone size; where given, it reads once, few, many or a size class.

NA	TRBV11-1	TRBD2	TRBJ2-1	CASSLPSGYNEQFF	TGTGCCAGCAGCTTGCCTAGCGGTTACAATGAGCAGTTCTTC
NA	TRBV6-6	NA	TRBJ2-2	CASSYSMSAGELFF	TGTGCCAGCAGTTACTCGATGTCGGCCGGGGAGCTGTTTTTT
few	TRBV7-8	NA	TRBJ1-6	CASSLGVSSPLHF	TGTGCCAGCTCATTAGGGGTTAGTTCACCCCTCCACTTT
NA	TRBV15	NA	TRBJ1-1	CATSRDGGAGTEAFF	TGTGCCACCAGCAGAGATGGGGGGGCGGGAACTGAAGCTTTCTTT
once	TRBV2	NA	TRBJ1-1	CASSFWQGLMNTEAFF	TGTGCCAGCAGTTTCTGGCAGGGATTGATGAACACTGAAGCTTTCTTT
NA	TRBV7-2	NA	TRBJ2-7	CASSSGLHEQYF	TGTGCCAGCAGCTCGGGACTTCACGAGCAGTACTTC
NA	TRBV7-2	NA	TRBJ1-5	CASSSRTAGQPQHF	TGTGCCAGCAGCTCACGGACAGCCGGTCAGCCCCAGCATTTT
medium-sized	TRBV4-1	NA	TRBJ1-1	CASSQEQRHTEAFF	TGCGCCAGCAGCCAGGAACAGAGACACACTGAAGCTTTCTTT
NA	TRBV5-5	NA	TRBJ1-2	CASSFQVASPYGYTF	TGTGCCAGCAGTTTTCAGGTAGCTTCGCCCTATGGCTACACCTTC
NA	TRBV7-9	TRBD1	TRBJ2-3	CASSSGDRDTDTQYF	TGTGCCAGCAGCTCAGGGGACAGAGACACAGATACGCAGTATTTT
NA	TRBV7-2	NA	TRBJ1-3	CASSLVQGPGNTIYF	TGTGCCAGCAGCTTAGTACAGGGCCCTGGAAACACCATATATTTT
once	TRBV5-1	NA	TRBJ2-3	CASRGATSTDTQYF	TGCGCCAGCAGGGGGGCGACAAGCACAGATACGCAGTATTTT
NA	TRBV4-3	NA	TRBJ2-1	CASSRSNEQFF	TGCGCCAGCAGCCGCTCCAATGAGCAGTTCTTC